This T cell receptor beta chain was captured by sequencing in a study of cytomegalovirus exposure and HLA in healthy donors. About the research overall: A subsequent analysis reported that the roughly 120 validation repertoires were produced on the same platform that had also been used for the approximately 700 first-cohort repertoires. Study findings and constraints: One later analysis, an examination of the 120 validation repertoires, found that first-cohort TCR clusters tended to co-occur in them.

Remarks on this clone: Its antigen is undetermined.

The protocol was immunoSEQ multiplex PCR, while the TCRdb copy is restricted to in-frame clones and leaves out a portion. The table has around 90,000 clones, approximately 88% seen once. Germline loops: CDR1 SGHAT, CDR2 FQNNGV. This CDR3 spans 16 amino acids. V dropped 5 bases and J dropped 0 bases, with 14 bases sitting between them. Input material: PBMCs. The chain carries TRBV11-2 and TRBJ1-5; maybe TRBD1 (5 bases). This sequence originates from a woman aged 18 to 35 in good health and CMV-seropositive. In DNA form, the CDR3 reads TGTGCCAGCAGCGCGGCCATGGGGGGTAGCAATCAGCCCCAGCATTTT. Protein product: CASSAAMGGSNQPQHF.